These 8 T cell receptor beta chains were all obtained from the same sample, sequenced in a study of vaccination and CD4 T cells after COVID-19 (dated by TCRdb to 2021 to 2024). The sample's treatment or condition label is to be understood as: approximately 11-day PBMC culture with coronavirus spike peptide pools or control peptides (ViraFEST assay). Their cognate antigens are unknown. Library generation was performed with PCR. The reads were generated on an Illumina iSeq 100. At the Johns Hopkins FTIC core, DNA from the cultured CD4+ T cells underwent TCR sequencing with the Oncomine TCR Beta short-read assay. Starting from the raw public reads, TCRdb applied fastp trimming at Q25, assembled clones with MiXCR and retained in-frame beta chains. Rows merge per CDR3 protein into single entries with the most common DNA and genes. The sample contains around 12,000 distinct CDR3 sequences, 53% of them found a single time. Roughly 27% of the sample lies in the top ten.

Sample: CD4+ T cells from blood, cultured in vitro. The receptors shown here come from a human donor who had recovered from COVID-19.

The chain has TRBV25-1 and TRBJ1-6; D is uncertain. Germline CDR1 reads MGHDK; CDR2 reads SYGVNS. V gave up 1 base and J gave up 8 bases, with 6 bases separating them. The CDR3 runs 13 residues. CDR3 amino acids: CASSESSYSPLHF. The CDR3 DNA reads TGTGCCAGCAGTGAATCATCGTATTCACCCCTCCACTTT.

This clonotype was seen only a few times. The V call is TRBV20-1, the J call TRBJ1-3; a weak D match, TRBD1 (6 bases). The germline V gene encodes CDR1 DFQATT and CDR2 SNEGSKA (reference sequence). V was trimmed by 7 bases and J by 2 bases, leaving 18 bases between them. This CDR3 spans 15 amino acids. As DNA, the CDR3 is TGCAGTGTTCTTGACCGGGACATGGCTGGAAACACCATATATTTT. This translates into CSVLDRDMAGNTIYF.

In this sample, this clonotype turned up a few times. One junction end does not reproduce the germline sequence, and a read error may be involved. The CDR3 protein is CASSWGQQETQYF. CDR3 sequence (DNA): TGTGCTAGCAGCTGGGGACAGCAAGAGACCCAGTACTTC. The genes are TRBV7-7 and TRBJ2-5; 7 positions agree with TRBD1. The CDR3 has 13 residues. Germline lookup yields CDR1 SSHAT and CDR2 FNYEAQ (reference sequence).

V gene TRBV6-1 combines with J gene TRBJ2-7, with 8 bases fitting TRBD1. Trimming at V came to 5 bases and at J to 2 bases, leaving 5 bases not matched to a gene. The CDR3 extends over 14 amino acids. Germline CDR1 is MNHNS and CDR2 is SASEGT. CDR3 residues: CASSKLTGAYEQYF. The CDR3 nucleotides are TGTGCCAGCAGTAAGCTGACAGGGGCCTACGAGCAGTACTTC.

The chain combines TRBV29-1 with TRBJ2-2; TRBD1 might be the D (6 bases). V gave up 4 bases and J gave up 1 base, with 10 bases separating them. Germline lookup yields CDR1 SQVTM and CDR2 ANQGSEA. This CDR3 comprises 14 residues. DNA of the CDR3: TGCAGCGTTGGGGGACAAATGAACACCGGGGAGCTGTTTTTT. It specifies CSVGGQMNTGELFF.

The CDR3 is CASSLTSETQYF. CDR3 in DNA: TGTGCCAGCAGTCTCACATCGGAGACCCAGTACTTC. V usage is TRBV12-3 or TRBV12-4 and J usage is TRBJ2-5; D is ambiguous. Trimming removed 5 bases at V and 5 bases at J, with 9 bases between. The CDR3 is 12 amino acids.

This clonotype has a handful of counts. The rearrangement uses TRBV7-9 and TRBJ2-7; D unresolved. CDR1 is SEHNR, CDR2 FQNEAQ, per germline (reference sequence). V was shortened by 0 bases and J by 0 bases, with 6 bases between the two germline ends. This CDR3 is 14 amino acids long. This CDR3 reads CASSLARLSYEQYF. In DNA form, the CDR3 reads TGTGCCAGCAGCTTAGCGAGGCTCTCCTACGAGCAGTACTTC.

This chain uses TRBV11-2 with TRBJ1-2; perhaps TRBD1 as D (6 bases). V dropped 6 bases and J dropped 6 bases, with 23 bases sitting between them. Germline lookup yields CDR1 SGHAT and CDR2 FQNNGV. This CDR3 spans 16 amino acids. Written as DNA, the CDR3 is TGTGCCAGCAGACCCTTGGACAGCCCCCCAGAGAATGGCTACACCTTC. Translated, it gives CASRPLDSPPENGYTF.